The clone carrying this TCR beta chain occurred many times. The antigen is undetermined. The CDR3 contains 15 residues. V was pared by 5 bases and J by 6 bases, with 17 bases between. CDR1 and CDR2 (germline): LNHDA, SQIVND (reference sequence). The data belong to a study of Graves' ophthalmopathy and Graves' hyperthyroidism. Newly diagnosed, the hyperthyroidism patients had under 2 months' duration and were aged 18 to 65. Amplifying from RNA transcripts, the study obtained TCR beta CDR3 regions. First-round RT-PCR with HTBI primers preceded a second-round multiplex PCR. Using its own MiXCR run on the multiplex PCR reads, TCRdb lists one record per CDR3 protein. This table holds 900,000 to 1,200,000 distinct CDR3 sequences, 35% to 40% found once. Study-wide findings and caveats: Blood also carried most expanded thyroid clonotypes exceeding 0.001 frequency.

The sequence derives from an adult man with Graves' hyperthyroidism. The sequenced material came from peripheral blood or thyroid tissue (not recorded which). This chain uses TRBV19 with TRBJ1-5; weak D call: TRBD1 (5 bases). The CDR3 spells CASSQRGDVSQPQHF. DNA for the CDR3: TGTGCCAGTAGTCAGCGGGGGGACGTAAGTCAGCCCCAGCATTTT.